This T cell receptor beta chain appears in the sequencing data of a study of T cells after yellow fever vaccination. There are a few counts of this clonotype. V lost 0 bases to trimming and J lost 7 bases, with 10 bases between them. This CDR3 spans 13 amino acids. Per the germline V gene, CDR1 is SGDLS and CDR2 is YYNGEE. TCRdb redid the calling of the 5' RACE reads with MiXCR, one entry per CDR3 protein. The table records some 350,000 distinct CDR3 sequences, almost 4% of them present only once. Here the sequenced sample was PBMCs, taken 5 days after the yellow fever booster vaccination. This receptor was taken from a man aged 18 to 29 who received the YFV17D yellow fever vaccine. The chain links TRBV9 to TRBJ1-1; D gene unclear. The CDR3 is CASSVVLKIEAFF. The CDR3 DNA is TGTGCCAGCAGCGTAGTTCTGAAAATTGAAGCTTTCTTT.